This T cell receptor beta chain was captured in a study of blood T cell repertoires in COVID-19. Profiled with immunoSEQ multiplex PCR; TCRdb holds only in-frame clones, not every one. The profile covers 60,000 or so clones, with almost 90% appearing a single time and less than 15% taken by the ten largest. This CDR3 is built from 13 residues. The germline CDR1 and CDR2 sequences are MNHEY and SVGAGI. Trimming removed 6 bases at V and 6 bases at J, with 15 bases between. The J gene is TRBJ2-7, the V gene TRBV6-5, with D possibly matching TRBD2 (6 bases). The clonotype comes from a man aged 60 to 75 with active COVID-19. The specimen was peripheral blood. In nucleotides, the CDR3 is TGTGCCAGCAGCCGGGACTTCCTTCGCGAGCAGTACTTC. Translation: CASSRDFLREQYF.